The present T cell receptor beta chain was sequenced within a study of OX40 agonist ivuxolimab in advanced cancers. Looking at the study overall: An agonistic human IgG2 monoclonal antibody against OX40 (CD134) was given. Study-level findings and limits: Average numbers of expanded clones were greater in CD8+ T cells than in CD4+.

For this clone: The antigen is unknown.

The repertoire was sequenced with immunoSEQ multiplex PCR; TCRdb's copy has only in-frame clones and lacks some. This sample has 65,000 to 85,000 clones, with around 87% found just once. Individuals having autoimmune disease history or systemic immunosuppression were not enrolled. Trimming removed 5 bases at V and 6 bases at J, with 20 bases between. The CDR3 loop spans 16 amino acids. Germline loops: CDR1 SEHNR, CDR2 FQNEAQ (reference sequence). This sequence joins TRBV7-9 and TRBJ2-1, with a possible D match to TRBD1 (5 bases). The source is an adult with an advanced solid tumor such as melanoma, head and neck, liver or kidney cancer. Material: CD4+ or CD8+ T cells sorted from blood, obtained in a trial of the OX40 agonist ivuxolimab. CDR3 nucleotides: TGTGCCAGCAGCGATAAGGACATAAGAGCCTCCAATGAGCAGTTCTTC. Its translation: CASSDKDIRASNEQFF.